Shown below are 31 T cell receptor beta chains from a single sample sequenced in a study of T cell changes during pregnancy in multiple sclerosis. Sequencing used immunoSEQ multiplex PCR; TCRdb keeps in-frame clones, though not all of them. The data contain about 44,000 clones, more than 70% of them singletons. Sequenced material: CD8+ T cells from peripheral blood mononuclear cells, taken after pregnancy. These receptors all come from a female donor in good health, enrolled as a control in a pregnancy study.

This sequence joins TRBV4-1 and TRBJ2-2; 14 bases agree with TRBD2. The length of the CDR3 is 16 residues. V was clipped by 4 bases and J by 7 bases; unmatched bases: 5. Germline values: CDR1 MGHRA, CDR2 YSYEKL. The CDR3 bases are TGCGCCAGCAGCCCGCCGGGACTAGCGGGGGTCGGGGAGCTGTTTTTT. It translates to CASSPPGLAGVGELFF.

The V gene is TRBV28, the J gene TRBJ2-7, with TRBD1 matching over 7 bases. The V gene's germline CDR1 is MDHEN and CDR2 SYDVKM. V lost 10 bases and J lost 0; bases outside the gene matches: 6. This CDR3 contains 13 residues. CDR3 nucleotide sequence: TGTGCCACCTTGGACAGGAGCTCCTACGAGCAGTACTTC. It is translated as CATLDRSSYEQYF. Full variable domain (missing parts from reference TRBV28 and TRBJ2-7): DVKVTQSSRYLVKRTGEKVFLECVQDMDHENMFWYRQDPGLGLRLIYFSYDVKMKEKGDIPEGYSVSREKKERFSLILESASTNQTSMYLCATLDRSSYEQYFGPGTRLTVT.

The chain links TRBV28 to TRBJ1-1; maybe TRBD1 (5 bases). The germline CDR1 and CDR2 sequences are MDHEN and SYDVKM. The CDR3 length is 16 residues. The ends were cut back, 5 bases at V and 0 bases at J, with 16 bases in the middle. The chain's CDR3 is CASSERQIKMNTEAFF. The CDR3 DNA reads TGTGCCAGCAGTGAAAGACAGATAAAAATGAACACTGAAGCTTTCTTT. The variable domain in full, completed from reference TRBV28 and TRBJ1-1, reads DVKVTQSSRYLVKRTGEKVFLECVQDMDHENMFWYRQDPGLGLRLIYFSYDVKMKEKGDIPEGYSVSREKKERFSLILESASTNQTSMYLCASSERQIKMNTEAFFGQGTRLTVV.

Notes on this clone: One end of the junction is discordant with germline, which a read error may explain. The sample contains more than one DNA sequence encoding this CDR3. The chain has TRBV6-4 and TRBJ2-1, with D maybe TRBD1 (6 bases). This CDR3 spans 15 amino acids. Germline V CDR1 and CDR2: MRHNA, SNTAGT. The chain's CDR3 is CASSEGGPLYNEQFF. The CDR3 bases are TGTGCCAGTAGTGAAGGGGGTCCCCTCTACAATGAGCAGTTCTTC.

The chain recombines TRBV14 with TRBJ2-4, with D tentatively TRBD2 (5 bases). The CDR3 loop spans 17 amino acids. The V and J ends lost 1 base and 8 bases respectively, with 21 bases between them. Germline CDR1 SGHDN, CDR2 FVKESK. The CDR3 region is CASSQGRKREKRDIQYF. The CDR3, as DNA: TGTGCCAGCAGCCAAGGGAGGAAAAGAGAAAAGAGGGACATTCAGTACTTC.

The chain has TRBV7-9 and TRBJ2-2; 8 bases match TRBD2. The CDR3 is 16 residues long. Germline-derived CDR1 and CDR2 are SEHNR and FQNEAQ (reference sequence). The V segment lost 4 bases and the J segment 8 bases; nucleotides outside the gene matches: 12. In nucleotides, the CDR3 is TGTGCCAGCAGCTCCGGTTCAGGCGGGGGGACGGGGGAGCTGTTTTTT. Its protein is CASSSGSGGGTGELFF.

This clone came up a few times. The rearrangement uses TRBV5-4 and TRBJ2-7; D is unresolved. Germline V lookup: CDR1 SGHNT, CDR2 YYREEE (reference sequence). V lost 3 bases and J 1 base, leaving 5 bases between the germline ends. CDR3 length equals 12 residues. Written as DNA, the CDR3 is TGTGCCAGCAGCTCAGAATCCTACGAGCAGTACTTC. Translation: CASSSESYEQYF.

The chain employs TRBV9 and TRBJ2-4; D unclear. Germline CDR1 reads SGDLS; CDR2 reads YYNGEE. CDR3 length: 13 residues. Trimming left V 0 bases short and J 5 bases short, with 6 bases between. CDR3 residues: CASSVDAQNIQYF. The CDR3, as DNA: TGTGCCAGCAGCGTAGACGCGCAAAACATTCAGTACTTC.

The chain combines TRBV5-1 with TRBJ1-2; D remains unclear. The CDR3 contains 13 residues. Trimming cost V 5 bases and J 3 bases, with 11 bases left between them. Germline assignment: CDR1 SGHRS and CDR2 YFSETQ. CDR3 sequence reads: CASSYGEDYGYTF. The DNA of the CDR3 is TGCGCCAGCAGTTATGGGGAGGACTATGGCTACACCTTC. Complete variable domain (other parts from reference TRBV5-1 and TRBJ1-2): KAGVTQTPRYLIKTRGQQVTLSCSPISGHRSVSWYQQTPGQGLQFLFEYFSETQRNKGNFPGRFSGRQFSNSRSEMNVSTLELGDSALYLCASSYGEDYGYTFGSGTRLTVV.

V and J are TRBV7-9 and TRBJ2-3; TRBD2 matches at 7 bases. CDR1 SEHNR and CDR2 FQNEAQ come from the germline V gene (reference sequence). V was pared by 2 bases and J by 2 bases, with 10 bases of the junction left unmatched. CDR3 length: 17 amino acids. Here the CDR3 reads CASSLWGLAGSTDTQYF. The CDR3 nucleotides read TGTGCCAGCAGCTTATGGGGCTTAGCGGGTTCCACAGATACGCAGTATTTT.

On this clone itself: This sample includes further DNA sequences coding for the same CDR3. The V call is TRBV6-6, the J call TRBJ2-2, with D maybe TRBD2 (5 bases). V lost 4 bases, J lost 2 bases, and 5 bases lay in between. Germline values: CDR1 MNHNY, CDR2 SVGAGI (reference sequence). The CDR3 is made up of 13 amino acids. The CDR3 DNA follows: TGTGCCAGCAGTTCTAGCAACACCGGGGAGCTGTTTTTT. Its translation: CASSSSNTGELFF.

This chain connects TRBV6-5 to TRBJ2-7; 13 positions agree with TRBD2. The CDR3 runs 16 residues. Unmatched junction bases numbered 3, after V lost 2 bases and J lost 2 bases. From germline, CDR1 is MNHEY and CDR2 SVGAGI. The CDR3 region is CASSYPGLAGTYEQYF. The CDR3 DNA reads TGTGCCAGCAGTTACCCGGGACTAGCGGGGACCTACGAGCAGTACTTC.

DNA for the CDR3: TGTGCCAGCAGCGTAGCCGGGACAGGGGTGAAGGAGACCCAGTACTTC. Translated: CASSVAGTGVKETQYF. The V call is TRBV9, the J call TRBJ2-5, with TRBD1 matching over 10 bases. This CDR3 spans 16 amino acids. The V segment lost 0 bases and the J segment 5 bases; nucleotides outside the gene matches: 7. Germline V gene lookup returns CDR1 SGDLS and CDR2 YYNGEE.

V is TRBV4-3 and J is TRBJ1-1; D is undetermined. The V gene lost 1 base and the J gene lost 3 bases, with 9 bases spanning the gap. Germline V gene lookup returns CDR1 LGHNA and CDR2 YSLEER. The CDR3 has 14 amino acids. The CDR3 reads CASSQVGEDTEAFF. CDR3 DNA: TGCGCCAGCAGCCAAGTCGGGGAGGACACTGAAGCTTTCTTT.

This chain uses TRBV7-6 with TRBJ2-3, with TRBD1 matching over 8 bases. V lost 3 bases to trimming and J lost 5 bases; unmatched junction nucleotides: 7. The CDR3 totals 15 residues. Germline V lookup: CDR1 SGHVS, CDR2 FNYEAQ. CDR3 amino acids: CASSFGQGAQDTQYF. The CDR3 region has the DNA TGTGCCAGCAGCTTCGGCCAGGGGGCTCAAGATACGCAGTATTTT.

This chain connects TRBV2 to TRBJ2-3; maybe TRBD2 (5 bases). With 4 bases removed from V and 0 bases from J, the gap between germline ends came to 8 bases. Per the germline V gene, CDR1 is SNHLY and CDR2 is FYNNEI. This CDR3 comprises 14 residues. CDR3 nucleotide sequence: TGTGCCAGCAGTGCGGGGTTTAGCACAGATACGCAGTATTTT. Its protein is CASSAGFSTDTQYF.

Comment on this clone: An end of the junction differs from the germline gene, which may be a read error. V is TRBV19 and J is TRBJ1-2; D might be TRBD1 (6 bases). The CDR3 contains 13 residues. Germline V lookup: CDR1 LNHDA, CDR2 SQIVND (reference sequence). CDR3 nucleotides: TGTGCCAGTACTATAGGACAGCTCTATGGCTACACCTTC. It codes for CASTIGQLYGYTF.

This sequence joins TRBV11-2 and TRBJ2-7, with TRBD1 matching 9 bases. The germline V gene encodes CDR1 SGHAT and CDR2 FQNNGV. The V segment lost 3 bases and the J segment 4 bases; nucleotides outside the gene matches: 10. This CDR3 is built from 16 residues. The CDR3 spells CASSFSTGGERYEQYF. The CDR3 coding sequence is TGTGCCAGCAGCTTTAGTACAGGGGGCGAACGGTACGAGCAGTACTTC. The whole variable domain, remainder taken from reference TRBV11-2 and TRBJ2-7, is EAGVAQSPRYKIIEKRQSVAFWCNPISGHATLYWYQQILGQGPKLLIQFQNNGVVDDSQLPKDRFSAERLKGVDSTLKIQPAKLEDSAVYLCASSFSTGGERYEQYFGPGTRLTVT.

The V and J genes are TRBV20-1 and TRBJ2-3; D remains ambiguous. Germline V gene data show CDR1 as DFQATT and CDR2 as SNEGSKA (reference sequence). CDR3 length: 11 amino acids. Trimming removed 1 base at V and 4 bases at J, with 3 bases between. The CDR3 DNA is TGCAGTGCTAGAGGGCCAGATACGCAGTATTTT. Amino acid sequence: CSARGPDTQYF.

The chain's CDR3 is CASSSRWGQGSSYNSPLHF. As DNA, the CDR3 is TGTGCCAGCAGCTCTAGATGGGGGCAGGGGAGCTCCTATAATTCACCCCTCCACTTT. The V call is TRBV11-2, the J call TRBJ1-6; tentative D call: TRBD1 (6 bases). This CDR3 has 19 residues. V gave up 4 bases and J gave up 0 bases, with 19 bases separating them. Per the germline V gene, CDR1 is SGHAT and CDR2 is FQNNGV.

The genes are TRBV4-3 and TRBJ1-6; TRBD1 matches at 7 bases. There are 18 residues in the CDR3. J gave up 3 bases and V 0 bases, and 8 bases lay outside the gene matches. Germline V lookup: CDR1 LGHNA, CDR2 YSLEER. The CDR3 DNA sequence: TGCGCCAGCAGCCAAGATCGCCAGGGGGTGAGCTATAATTCACCCCTCCACTTT. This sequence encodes CASSQDRQGVSYNSPLHF.

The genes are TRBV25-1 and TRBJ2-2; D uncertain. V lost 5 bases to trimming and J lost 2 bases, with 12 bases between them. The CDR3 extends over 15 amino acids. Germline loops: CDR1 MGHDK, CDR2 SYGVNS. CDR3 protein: CASSSRIGNTGELFF. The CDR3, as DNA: TGTGCCAGCAGTTCTAGAATTGGAAACACCGGGGAGCTGTTTTTT.

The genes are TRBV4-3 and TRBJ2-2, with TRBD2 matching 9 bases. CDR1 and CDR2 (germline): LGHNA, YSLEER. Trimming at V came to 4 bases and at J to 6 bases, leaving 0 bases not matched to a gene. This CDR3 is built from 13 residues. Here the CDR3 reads CASSPSGAGELFF. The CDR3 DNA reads TGCGCCAGCAGCCCTAGCGGGGCCGGGGAGCTGTTTTTT.

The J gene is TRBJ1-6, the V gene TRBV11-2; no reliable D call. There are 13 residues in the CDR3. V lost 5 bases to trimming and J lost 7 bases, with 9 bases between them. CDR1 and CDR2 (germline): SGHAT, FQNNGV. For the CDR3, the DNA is TGTGCCAGCAGCGAGACTTACAATTCACCCCTCCACTTT. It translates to CASSETYNSPLHF.

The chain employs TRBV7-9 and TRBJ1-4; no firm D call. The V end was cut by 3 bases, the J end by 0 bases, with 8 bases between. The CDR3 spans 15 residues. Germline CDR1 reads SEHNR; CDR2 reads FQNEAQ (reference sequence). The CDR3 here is CASSFVGTTNEKLFF. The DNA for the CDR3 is TGTGCCAGCAGCTTCGTCGGGACAACTAATGAAAAACTGTTTTTT.

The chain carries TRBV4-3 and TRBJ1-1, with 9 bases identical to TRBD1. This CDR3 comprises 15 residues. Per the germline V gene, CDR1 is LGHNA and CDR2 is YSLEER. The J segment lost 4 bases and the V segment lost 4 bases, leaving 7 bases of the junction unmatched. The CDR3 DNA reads TGCGCCAGCAGCCCAGTACCGGGACAGGGCACTGAAGCTTTCTTT. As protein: CASSPVPGQGTEAFF.

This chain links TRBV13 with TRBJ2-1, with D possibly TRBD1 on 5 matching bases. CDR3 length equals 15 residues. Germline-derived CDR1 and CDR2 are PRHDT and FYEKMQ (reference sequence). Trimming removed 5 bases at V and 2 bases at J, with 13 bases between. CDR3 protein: CASSLQGPPYNEQFF. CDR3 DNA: TGTGCCAGCAGCCTGCAGGGCCCTCCCTACAATGAGCAGTTCTTC.

CDR3 in amino acids: CASSLEIGLSGANVLTF. Written as DNA, the CDR3 is TGTGCCAGCAGCTTAGAAATCGGACTCTCTGGGGCCAACGTCCTGACTTTC. V is TRBV7-6 and J is TRBJ2-6, with D maybe TRBD2 (5 bases). Germline CDR1 reads SGHVS; CDR2 reads FNYEAQ. Trimming took 1 base from V and 0 from J, leaving 10 bases between them. The CDR3 is made up of 17 amino acids. The complete variable domain, with remaining parts taken from reference TRBV7-6 and TRBJ2-6, reads GAGVSQSPRYKVTKRGQDVALRCDPISGHVSLYWYRQALGQGPEFLTYFNYEAQQDKSGLPNDRFSAERPEGSISTLTIQRTEQRDSAMYRCASSLEIGLSGANVLTFGAGSRLTVL.

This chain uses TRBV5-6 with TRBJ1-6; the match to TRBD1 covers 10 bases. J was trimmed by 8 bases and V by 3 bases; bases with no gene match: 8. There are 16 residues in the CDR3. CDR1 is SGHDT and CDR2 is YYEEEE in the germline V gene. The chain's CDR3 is CASSWRTGGLDSPLHF. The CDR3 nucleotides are TGTGCCAGCAGCTGGCGGACAGGGGGTTTGGATTCACCCCTCCACTTT.

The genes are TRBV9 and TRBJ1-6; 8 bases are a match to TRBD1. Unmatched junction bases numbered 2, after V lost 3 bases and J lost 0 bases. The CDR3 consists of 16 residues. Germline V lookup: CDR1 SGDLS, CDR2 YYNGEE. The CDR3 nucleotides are TGTGCCAGCAGCGAGACAGGGGACTCCTATAATTCACCCCTCCACTTT. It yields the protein CASSETGDSYNSPLHF.

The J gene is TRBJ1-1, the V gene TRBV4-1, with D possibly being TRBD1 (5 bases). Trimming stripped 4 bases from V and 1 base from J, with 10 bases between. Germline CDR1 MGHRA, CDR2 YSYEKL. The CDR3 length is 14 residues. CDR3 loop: CASSPGDRNTEAFF. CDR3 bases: TGCGCCAGCAGCCCCGGTGACAGGAACACTGAAGCTTTCTTT.